This is a list of T cell receptor beta chains from one sample in a study of blood T cell repertoires in COVID-19. Libraries were prepared by immunoSEQ multiplex PCR; TCRdb keeps only in-frame clonotypes and omits some of them. This sample has roughly 14,000 clones; roughly 86% occur once, and the top ten carry 15% to 20%. Sequencing was done on a sample of peripheral blood. Source of these receptors: a human donor in a cohort sampled during active COVID-19. The CDR3 runs from the conserved cysteine through the conserved F or W. The D gene is left open where the match is weak. Only part of the rows carry a size: once, few, many, or a class if the clone is expanded.

abundance	v_gene	j_gene	d_gene	CDR3nt	CDR3aa
-	TRBV5-6	TRBJ2-3	-	TGTGCCAGCAGCTTAGCCCCGACTAGATTCACAGATACGCAGTATTTT	CASSLAPTRFTDTQYF
-	TRBV5-6	TRBJ2-3	-	TGTGCCAGCAGCGTGTATATGACAGATACGCAGTATTTT	CASSVYMTDTQYF
-	TRBV5-1	TRBJ1-1	-	TGCGCCAGCAGCTTGGAGCCCACGAACACTGAAGCTTTCTTT	CASSLEPTNTEAFF
few	TRBV6-6	TRBJ1-2	-	TGTGCCAGCAGCGAACAGGGCCCCTACTATGGCTACACCTTC	CASSEQGPYYGYTF
-	TRBV5-1	TRBJ2-3	-	TGCGCCAGCAGCAATGGACAGAACACAGATACGCAGTATTTT	CASSNGQNTDTQYF
-	TRBV4-3	TRBJ1-1	-	TGCGCCAGCAGCCCGAGGAGGGTCACGTCTGAGAACACTGAAGCTTTCTTT	CASSPRRVTSENTEAFF
hyperexpanded	TRBV19	TRBJ1-6	TRBD1	TGTGCCAGTAGTATATGGACAGGGCAGAATTCACCCCTCCACTTT	CASSIWTGQNSPLHF
-	TRBV5-5	TRBJ1-6	TRBD1	TGTGCCAGCAGCTGGGACAGTTGGAGTTCACCCCTCCACTTT	CASSWDSWSSPLHF
few	TRBV2	TRBJ1-5	-	TGTGCCAGCTCGGGGAACAATCAGCCCCAGCATTTT	CASSGNNQPQHF
-	TRBV5-1	TRBJ1-4	-	TGCGCCAGCAGCTTGGGGGGCGAAAAACTGTTTTTT	CASSLGGEKLFF
-	TRBV7-9	TRBJ1-5	-	TGTGCCAGCAGCTCGATGCAGGATCAGCCCCAGCATTTT	CASSSMQDQPQHF
-	TRBV7-2	TRBJ2-7	TRBD2	TGTGCCAGCAGCTTCGGGCGCGGGGGGTGGGACGAGCAGTACTTC	CASSFGRGGWDEQYF
-	TRBV9	TRBJ2-7	TRBD1	TGTGCCAGCAGCGTAGATCCGGGACAGGGGGCGACCGAGCAGTACTTC	CASSVDPGQGATEQYF
-	TRBV19	TRBJ1-6	-	TGTGCCAGTAGTCTGGTGCAGGGGCGCGGGCTTTATTCACCCCTCCACTTT	CASSLVQGRGLYSPLHF
-	TRBV5-8	TRBJ2-7	TRBD1	TGTGCCAGCCCCGGGACAGGGGACGAGCAGTACTTC	CASPGTGDEQYF
-	TRBV5-1	TRBJ2-2	TRBD2	TGCGCCAGCAGCTTTAATGCGGGGGACGGCGGGGAGCTGTTTTTT	CASSFNAGDGGELFF
-	TRBV9	TRBJ2-3	TRBD2	TGTGCCAGCAGCGTACAGCCGGCCTCGGGGGGGGATACGCAGTATTTT	CASSVQPASGGDTQYF
-	TRBV7-3	TRBJ2-1	TRBD1	TGTGCCAGCAGCCCTGAGGGACAGGGGGCGGATGAGCAGTTCTTC	CASSPEGQGADEQFF
-	TRBV27	TRBJ1-2	TRBD1	TGTGCCAGCAGTTGGGACAGGGACGCCTATGGCTACACCTTC	CASSWDRDAYGYTF
few	TRBV7-8	TRBJ1-5	-	TGTGCCAGCAGCTTAGCGTACAGGGATCAGCCCCAGCATTTT	CASSLAYRDQPQHF
-	TRBV11-2	TRBJ1-1	-	TGTGCCAGCAGCCTACACAGCCTTAAGGGGAGGATGAACACTGAAGCTTTCTTT	CASSLHSLKGRMNTEAFF
once	TRBV9	TRBJ1-3	TRBD1	TGTGCCAGCAGCGCTACAGGGGACGGAAACACCATATATTTT	CASSATGDGNTIYF
-	TRBV7-3	TRBJ2-1	-	TGTGCCAGCAGGCACAAGGAGGGTAGCCATGAGCAGTTCTTC	CASRHKEGSHEQFF
once	TRBV19	TRBJ2-1	-	TGTGCCAGCTCCGTTGCCTACAATGAGCAGTTCTTC	CASSVAYNEQFF
-	TRBV5-8	TRBJ1-6	-	TGTGCCAGCAGCGCCACAGCGGGGAGGGCTTCACCCCTCCACTTT	CASSATAGRASPLHF
-	TRBV6-5	TRBJ2-1	-	TGTGCCAGCAGACAGGGAACGGGTTTTTACAATGAGCAGTTCTTC	CASRQGTGFYNEQFF
-	TRBV23-1	TRBJ2-3	TRBD2	TGCGCCAGGAAGGTCGGGGGGGAAGGCACAGATACGCAGTATTTT	CARKVGGEGTDTQYF
-	TRBV2	TRBJ1-5	-	TGTGCCAGCACCTCGGTAACAGCTCCAAATCAGCCCCAGCATTTT	CASTSVTAPNQPQHF
-	TRBV19	TRBJ2-7	TRBD1	TGTGCCAGTCGGGGACAGGGCGGCTACGAGCAGTACTTC	CASRGQGGYEQYF
-	TRBV2	TRBJ1-1	TRBD1	TGTGCCAGCAGTGAATCGGGACAGGGAGTAGCTTTCTTT	CASSESGQGVAFF
once	TRBV5-6	TRBJ2-7	-	TGTGCCAGCCACCGGAGGGGCTACGAGCAGTACTTC	CASHRRGYEQYF
-	TRBV4-3	TRBJ1-6	TRBD1	TGCGCCAGCAGCATACTTCCGAGCTCCAGGGGGTCACCCCTCCACTTT	CASSILPSSRGSPLHF
-	TRBV28	TRBJ1-2	-	TGTGCCAGCAGTTTAAGAGTAAACTATGGCTACACCTTC	CASSLRVNYGYTF
-	TRBV6-6	TRBJ2-3	TRBD2	TGTGCCAGCAGTTATCGGGGGGGTGGAGATACGCAGTATTTT	CASSYRGGGDTQYF
once	TRBV6-2/TRBV6-3	TRBJ1-2	-	TGTGCCAGCAGTTACTCACCCGTCAGGGGAGTGGACGGCTACACCTTC	CASSYSPVRGVDGYTF
-	TRBV2	TRBJ2-2	-	TGTGCCAGCAAAGCGAGATACACCGGGGAGCTGTTTTTT	CASKARYTGELFF
-	TRBV11-1	TRBJ2-5	TRBD1	TGTGCCAGCAGCAAGGGACAGGGGGCGACCCAAGAGACCCAGTACTTC	CASSKGQGATQETQYF
-	TRBV4-3	TRBJ1-2	TRBD1	TGCGCCAGCAGCCAGGCAGGGGGTACTAACTATGGCTACACCTTC	CASSQAGGTNYGYTF
-	TRBV4-3	TRBJ2-2	TRBD2	TGCGCCAGCAGCCTAGAGGGACTAGCTACTCTGAACACCGGGGAGCTGTTTTTT	CASSLEGLATLNTGELFF
once	TRBV30	TRBJ2-2	TRBD2	TGTGCCTGGAACGGACTAGCGGGGGATTCGAACACCGGGGAGCTGTTTTTT	CAWNGLAGDSNTGELFF
once	TRBV20-1	TRBJ2-7	TRBD1	TGCAGTGCTAGTGGGACAGGGGACTACGAGCAGTACTTC	CSASGTGDYEQYF
-	TRBV4-1	TRBJ1-2	-	TGCGCCAGCAGCCTTAAGGAAGCCTTTCCGCGGATCTATGGCTACACCTTC	CASSLKEAFPRIYGYTF
-	TRBV7-8	TRBJ1-1	-	TGTGCCAGCAGCTTCGGGGTTCCTATATCGAACACTGAAGCTTTCTTT	CASSFGVPISNTEAFF
-	TRBV19	TRBJ2-7	-	TGTGCCAGTAGTATGGAATCGGGAGTCCACGAGCAGTACTTC	CASSMESGVHEQYF
-	TRBV2	TRBJ1-5	TRBD1	TGTGCCAGCAGGAGACAGGGTTATCAGCCCCAGCATTTT	CASRRQGYQPQHF
-	TRBV6-6	TRBJ1-1	-	TGTGCCAGCAGTTACGGCAGTCCCACTGAAGCTTTCTTT	CASSYGSPTEAFF
-	TRBV5-4	TRBJ2-5	TRBD1	TGTGCCAGCAGCTTGGCGGGACAGCAATACCAAGAGACCCAGTACTTC	CASSLAGQQYQETQYF